This TCR beta chain originates from a study of Graves' ophthalmopathy and Graves' hyperthyroidism. Turning to the study itself: Investigators collected peripheral blood at initial diagnosis, before any treatment was given.

Study outcomes and limitations: Built on 13 signatures, a model told ophthalmopathy apart from stable hyperthyroidism with about 85% sensitivity and 81.08% specificity.

Scientists amplified the TCR beta CDR3 regions from RNA transcripts. An initial RT-PCR round employing HTBI primers preceded a second-round multiplex PCR. Each CDR3 protein is one row after TCRdb ran MiXCR on the multiplex PCR reads. The table records about 390,000 distinct CDR3 sequences, about a sixth of them present only once. Among the hyperthyroidism patients, all were newly diagnosed, aged 18 to 65, with under 2 months' duration. Patients with other autoimmune diseases, uncontrolled infections, pregnancy or lactation were excluded. This clonotype was seen at least ten times. The target antigen is unknown. Trimming took 4 bases from V and 4 from J; bases not matched to a gene: 3. This CDR3 has 15 residues. The V gene's germline CDR1 is SGDLS and CDR2 YYNGEE.

The sequenced sample consisted of peripheral blood. The chain recombines TRBV9 with TRBJ2-2; TRBD2 aligns across 11 bases. This receptor was identified in an adult woman with stable Graves' hyperthyroidism. The CDR3 nucleotides read TGTGCCAGCAGCTTCGGACTAGCGGGCACCGGGGAGCTGTTTTTT. Its translation: CASSFGLAGTGELFF.